The following is a T cell receptor beta chain sequence with its context. The antigen is undetermined. Donors likely had unrecorded immune exposures despite being nominally healthy when sampled. The data were obtained in a study of cytomegalovirus exposure and HLA in healthy donors. The study, taken as a whole, reports: Highly shared variants forming one cluster were likely a sequencing artifact. Reportedly, HLA-A and HLA-B alleles of most subjects were accurately predicted from TCR beta. Productive rates of about 90% or about 30% were seen for most TCR beta V segments in an earlier analysis.

Primers included in the PCR were 60 Vbeta and 13 Jbeta primers. Profiling relied on immunoSEQ multiplex PCR, and the TCRdb table lists in-frame clones only, not all of them. This sample has around 130,000 clones, with roughly 70% found just once. This CDR3 spans 12 amino acids. CDR1 and CDR2 from the germline V gene are SGDLS and YYNGEE. Trimming pared 4 bases from V and 7 bases from J, leaving 9 bases between. The receptor was derived from a woman aged 40 to 50 in good health and CMV-seropositive. The V and J genes are TRBV9 and TRBJ2-1, with D possibly TRBD1 on 6 matching bases. The sample consisted of PBMCs. Here the CDR3 reads CASSPGVNEQFF. In nucleotides, the CDR3 is TGTGCCAGCAGCCCAGGGGTTAATGAGCAGTTCTTC.